These 9 T cell receptor beta chains were sequenced from one sample in a study of blood T cells in healthy people across ages. Using a J-beta primer mix together with a sample-barcoded 5' primer, a second PCR was run for about 6 to 12 cycles. TCRdb called the 5' RACE reads again in MiXCR, with one record for every CDR3 protein. Altogether 750,000 to 950,000 distinct CDR3 sequences are present, 25% to 35% being singletons, with the ten largest covering 9.5% to 13%. A further study also used this sample, focusing on T cells of mothers and their children.

Sequenced input: blood. The receptor set was obtained from a woman aged 40 to 55 in good health.

This clonotype was observed a few times. This chain connects TRBV20-1 to TRBJ2-3, with D maybe TRBD2 (6 bases). Trimming left V 3 bases short and J 3 bases short, with 10 bases between. Germline V gene lookup returns CDR1 DFQATT and CDR2 SNEGSKA (reference sequence). The CDR3 is 13 amino acids. The CDR3 nucleotides are TGCAGTGCTAGCGGGGGTGAGACAGATACGCAGTATTTT. This encodes CSASGGETDTQYF.

In this sample, this clonotype turned up many times. V gene TRBV5-5 combines with J gene TRBJ1-4; a weak D match, TRBD1 (5 bases). The CDR3 loop spans 14 amino acids. Between the trimmed V and J ends, which lost 4 bases and 3 bases, there was a span of 10 bases. The germline V gene encodes CDR1 SGHKS and CDR2 YYEKEE (reference sequence). This chain's CDR3 is CASSRGDSNEKLFF. The CDR3 region has the DNA TGTGCCAGCAGCCGAGGGGACTCTAATGAAAAACTGTTTTTT.

Only a few counts were recorded for this clonotype. The V gene is TRBV6-2 or TRBV6-3, the J gene TRBJ2-5; 11 bases line up with TRBD1. The CDR3 runs to 15 residues. V was clipped by 2 bases and J by 5 bases; unmatched bases: 4. Germline V gene lookup returns CDR1 MNHEY and CDR2 SVGEGT. Written as DNA, the CDR3 is TGTGCCAGCAGTTACGCCGGGACAGGGGGGGAGACCCAGTACTTC. Protein: CASSYAGTGGETQYF.

The genes are TRBV7-2 and TRBJ1-4; D is unclear. Trimming removed 3 bases at V and 8 bases at J, with 16 bases between. This CDR3 spans 15 amino acids. Germline loops: CDR1 SGHTA, CDR2 FQGNSA. In DNA form, the CDR3 reads TGTGCCAGCAGCTTCCCCCAAAGGGCCGGGGAAAAACTGTTTTTT. Protein product: CASSFPQRAGEKLFF.

The J gene is TRBJ2-7, the V gene TRBV7-6; D gene unclear. Per germline, CDR1 SGHVS and CDR2 FNYEAQ. Trimming took off 3 bases at V and 2 bases at J, with 20 bases between the two ends. The CDR3 totals 17 residues. Here the CDR3 reads CASSFGPRRAKTYEQYF. The CDR3 DNA is TGTGCCAGCAGCTTCGGACCGAGAAGGGCAAAAACCTACGAGCAGTACTTC.

A few counts support this clonotype. The chain recombines TRBV2 with TRBJ2-1, with no clear D. The CDR3 covers 13 residues. The germline gives CDR1 SNHLY, CDR2 FYNNEI. The V end was cut by 4 bases, the J end by 1 base, with 5 bases between. The CDR3 nucleotides read TGTGCCAGCAGTGTCGAGTCCTACAATGAGCAGTTCTTC. It specifies CASSVESYNEQFF.

The sample holds many counts of this clonotype. Its ends do not fully match the called genes, so a read error is possible. This chain connects TRBV27 to TRBJ2-7, with 7 bases identical to TRBD1. In germline, CDR1 is MNHEY, CDR2 SMNVEV (reference sequence). The CDR3 has 14 amino acids. The CDR3 bases are TGTGCCAGCAGTTTATGGGACAGCTCCAACGAGCAGTACTTC. Amino acids: CASSLWDSSNEQYF.

This clonotype was counted a few times. A read error may be the cause here, since a much bigger clone is one base away. The V call is TRBV20-1, the J call TRBJ2-5, with TRBD2 matching over 10 bases. The CDR3 is made up of 16 amino acids. Germline V gene sequence: CDR1 DFQATT, CDR2 SNEGSKA (reference sequence). J was trimmed by 5 bases and V by 7 bases; bases with no gene match: 16. In DNA, the CDR3 is TGCAGTGTCCCTGGGCTAGCGGGGGTCCAATTTGAGACCCAGTACTTC. It encodes CSVPGLAGVQFETQYF.

The V call is TRBV4-1, the J call TRBJ2-7, with TRBD2 matching over 8 bases. The CDR3 spans 17 residues. Germline V gives CDR1 MGHRA, CDR2 YSYEKL. The J segment lost 0 bases and the V segment lost 4 bases, leaving 11 bases of the junction unmatched. The CDR3 DNA reads as TGCGCCAGCAGCCCGGGATTAAAGCGGGGGCCCTCCTACGAGCAGTACTTC. Translated: CASSPGLKRGPSYEQYF.